One sample yielded the 17 T cell receptor beta chains listed below, sequenced in a study of chemoradiotherapy in HPV16-positive cancers. Produced via immunoSEQ multiplex PCR; TCRdb's table is partial and in-frame only. The table includes more than 9,500 clones, around 80% detected once. This sample was obtained from a patient who underwent chemoradiotherapy. The receptor set was obtained from a human donor with HPV-associated anogenital cancer.

This clone occurred a few times. The V call is TRBV6-1, the J call TRBJ1-2; 7 nucleotides line up with TRBD1. There are 15 residues in the CDR3. Germline CDR1 MNHNS, CDR2 SASEGT. The junction had 9 bases not matched to a gene; V was cut back by 2 bases and J by 6 bases. The CDR3 DNA is TGTGCCAGCAGTGAACATGACGAGGGGGCCAATGGCTACACCTTC. Its translation is CASSEHDEGANGYTF.

The chain recombines TRBV12-5 with TRBJ1-2; D call uncertain. CDR1 and CDR2 (germline): LGHNT, FRNRAP. V was shortened by 5 bases and J by 2 bases, with 12 bases between the two germline ends. The CDR3 totals 14 residues. The CDR3 DNA follows: TGTGCTAGTGGTCTCCGCGGACGGAACTATGGCTACACCTTC. The encoded protein is CASGLRGRNYGYTF.

This chain links TRBV7-2 with TRBJ2-2; D unclear. The germline V gene encodes CDR1 SGHTA and CDR2 FQGNSA. The ends were cut back, 5 bases at V and 11 bases at J, with 18 bases in the middle. This CDR3 is 14 amino acids long. Here the CDR3 DNA reads TGTGCCAGCAGCCCTCGGGTCAGCCCGGGTGAGCTGTTTTTT. This translates into CASSPRVSPGELFF.

The rearrangement joins TRBV4-2 to TRBJ1-1; D is uncertain. Trimming shortened V by 2 bases and J by 9 bases, and 10 bases separated the two germline ends. CDR1 is LGHNA, CDR2 YNFKEQ, per germline. The CDR3 is made up of 12 amino acids. As DNA, the CDR3 is TGTGCCAGCAGCCAACGAACGGAGAAAGCTTTCTTT. It encodes CASSQRTEKAFF.

The chain employs TRBV5-1 and TRBJ1-1; perhaps TRBD1 as D (6 bases). Per the germline V gene, CDR1 is SGHRS and CDR2 is YFSETQ. Trimming stripped 0 bases from V and 11 bases from J, with 14 bases between. The CDR3 loop spans 13 amino acids. DNA of the CDR3: TGCGCCAGCAGCTTGGTGCAGGGGAGTCGGGCTTTCTTT. Translated: CASSLVQGSRAFF.

This sequence joins TRBV29-1 and TRBJ1-5; D not resolved. Trimming shortened V by 3 bases and J by 1 base, and 7 bases separated the two germline ends. This CDR3 spans 13 amino acids. Germline CDR1 and CDR2: SQVTM and ANQGSEA. CDR3 in amino acids: CSVEEGSNQPQHF. The CDR3 bases are TGCAGCGTTGAGGAGGGCAGCAATCAGCCCCAGCATTTT.

CDR3 sequence reads: CASSGMGEVTEAFF. In DNA, the CDR3 is TGTGCCAGCAGCGGGATGGGCGAGGTCACTGAAGCTTTCTTT. This rearrangement joins TRBV7-8 to TRBJ1-1; D gene ambiguous. Germline V gene sequence: CDR1 SGHVS, CDR2 FQNEAQ. The CDR3 is 14 residues long. Trimming shortened V by 5 bases and J by 4 bases, and 14 bases separated the two germline ends.

The gene calls are TRBV6-6 and TRBJ2-7; D is perhaps TRBD2 (5 bases). The CDR3 has 11 residues. The V and J ends lost 7 bases and 4 bases respectively, with 8 bases between them. Germline CDR1 MNHNY, CDR2 SVGAGI (reference sequence). The DNA for the CDR3 is TGTGCCAGCACTAGCACGTACGAGCAGTACTTC. It is translated as CASTSTYEQYF.

The chain couples TRBV28 to TRBJ1-1; D unclear. Germline CDR1 reads MDHEN; CDR2 reads SYDVKM. The V end was cut by 5 bases, the J end by 8 bases, with 12 bases between. CDR3 size: 12 residues. The CDR3 reads CASSAWPDEAFF. CDR3 nucleotide sequence: TGTGCCAGCAGTGCCTGGCCAGACGAAGCTTTCTTT.

The chain has TRBV7-2 and TRBJ1-3; no definite D call. V lost 0 bases and J 8 bases, leaving 11 bases between the germline ends. This CDR3 is 14 amino acids long. Germline lookup yields CDR1 SGHTA and CDR2 FQGNSA. This CDR3 reads CASSLAAALDTIYF. CDR3 coding DNA: TGTGCCAGCAGCTTAGCGGCAGCTTTGGACACCATATATTTT.

In this sample, this clone turned up a few times. This chain connects TRBV7-2 to TRBJ2-3; no firm D call. The germline CDR1 and CDR2 sequences are SGHTA and FQGNSA. The CDR3 length is 13 residues. The V end was cut by 4 bases, the J end by 2 bases, with 7 bases between. DNA of the CDR3: TGTGCCAGCAGCTCCATGACCACAGATACGCAGTATTTT. Protein sequence: CASSSMTTDTQYF.

The chain has TRBV5-1 and TRBJ1-1; D might be TRBD1 (5 bases). V gave up 4 bases and J gave up 2 bases, with 18 bases separating them. The V gene's germline CDR1 is SGHRS and CDR2 YFSETQ. The length of the CDR3 is 16 residues. For the CDR3, the DNA is TGCGCCAGCAGCCCCCGGGCGGGGGGTCGTAACACTGAAGCTTTCTTT. As protein: CASSPRAGGRNTEAFF.

The chain joins TRBV11-3 to TRBJ2-3, with D possibly being TRBD2 (6 bases). Germline CDR1 is SGHNT and CDR2 is YENEEA. CDR3 length equals 15 residues. V gave up 4 bases and J gave up 4 bases, with 15 bases separating them. The CDR3 sequence is CASSSRGGVSDTQYF. Here the CDR3 DNA reads TGTGCCAGCAGCTCACGGGGCGGGGTGTCAGATACGCAGTATTTT.

V usage is TRBV27 and J usage is TRBJ2-1; TRBD2 is a possible D gene (6 bases). The CDR3 has 12 residues. The germline V and J ends were trimmed by 3 bases and 15 bases, with 15 bases remaining between them. The germline V gene has CDR1 MNHEY and CDR2 SMNVEV (reference sequence). In nucleotides, the CDR3 is TGTGCCAGCAGTTTGGAGCCGGGACTTTCGTTCTTC. Translated: CASSLEPGLSFF.

This clone came up a few times. The chain uses TRBV4-1 and TRBJ2-1; 7 bases agree with TRBD2. Germline CDR1 MGHRA, CDR2 YSYEKL. Trimming cost V 0 bases and J 8 bases; bases outside gene matches: 16. The CDR3 is 18 residues long. The CDR3 nucleotides are TGCGCCAGCAGCCAAGATCAGAGGAGCGGGACGACGGAGTATGAGCAGTTCTTC. Translated, it gives CASSQDQRSGTTEYEQFF.

The rearrangement uses TRBV19 and TRBJ2-3; TRBD1 or TRBD2 may be the D gene (6 bases each). Germline V gene lookup returns CDR1 LNHDA and CDR2 SQIVND (reference sequence). The germline V and J ends were trimmed by 5 bases and 3 bases, with 12 bases remaining between them. This CDR3 has 14 amino acids. Here the CDR3 DNA reads TGTGCCAGTAGTTTAGGGGGGCGTACAGATACGCAGTATTTT. This translates into CASSLGGRTDTQYF.

The chain uses TRBV6-1 and TRBJ2-2; 7 bases match TRBD1. The germline V gene has CDR1 MNHNS and CDR2 SASEGT. The V gene end was trimmed by 6 bases and the J gene end by 11 bases; junction bases not matched to a gene: 6. The length of the CDR3 is 12 residues. Here the CDR3 DNA reads TGTGCCAGCAGCCCGGGACAGCTCGAGCTGTTTTTT. Translated: CASSPGQLELFF.